The source of this T cell receptor beta chain is a study of T cells in Graves' hyperthyroidism and ophthalmopathy (dated by TCRdb to between 2019 and 2020). In terms of the full investigation: To identify distinguishing TCR V-J signatures, a discovery cohort of 100 patients was used, comprising approximately 40 with Graves' ophthalmopathy and some 57 with stable Graves' hyperthyroidism. An independent validation cohort of 18 to 20 hyperthyroidism patients and 17 patients who later progressed to ophthalmopathy tested prospective prediction of ophthalmopathy. The roughly 91 discovery patients were randomly divided into training and test sets at a 7:3 ratio. In addition, the study compared T-cell repertoires in thyroid tissue and in blood from about 6 Graves' hyperthyroidism patients. The paper reports TCR Vbeta CDR3 sequencing of about 140 peripheral blood samples: around 45 ophthalmopathy, fewer than 80 hyperthyroidism and approximately 17 progressor patients. Once sampling was done, hyperthyroidism patients were given methimazole at a starting dose of 30 mg daily, whereas ophthalmopathy patients were given high-dose intravenous methylprednisolone.

Study-wide findings and limitations: No statistical method was used to fix the sample size in advance, and group allocation was not hidden from the investigators. Blood samples also contained most of the expanded thyroid clonotypes (frequency above 0.001), which suggests that blood repertoires may reflect thyroid immune responses. Ophthalmopathy was separated from stable hyperthyroidism by a 13 V-J signature model, with 85% to 90% sensitivity and 81% to 83% specificity obtained in cross-validation and 80%/75% obtained in testing. In validation, progression to ophthalmopathy was predicted by the model with 70.59% sensitivity and 72% to 80% specificity, a median of about 6 months before onset.

The CDR3 runs 14 residues from the cysteine to the phenylalanine. The only DNA kept is the CDR3, 42 bases in frame from the first base. Looking up the germline V gene (reference sequence) yields CDR1 DFQATT and CDR2 SNEGSKA. V is cut back by 6 bases and J by 3 bases, with 9 bases in the junction unmatched. On this clonotype itself: This clone's antigen is unknown. A read error is possible here, since a much larger clone lies one base away.

The TCR beta CDR3 regions were amplified from the RNA transcripts. The first round of RT-PCR for the TCR CDR3 was performed with the HTBI primer set and the Qiagen OneStep RT-PCR kit. The libraries were constructed in a second round of multiplex PCR and then size-selected and purified. Sequencing of the libraries was done on an Illumina HiSeq2000 using paired-end 100 bp reads. The original methods were these. Raw data were processed with SOAPnuke, discarding reads with adapters, uncalled bases, mean Phred below 15, or no exact constant-primer or identifier match. High-quality paired reads were merged with COPE v1.2.5, and unique nucleotide sequences were defined as clonotypes. Clonotypes were aligned to IMGT TRBV, TRBD and TRBJ reference segments using MiTCR v1.1. Analysis was restricted to V-J combinations with a frequency above 0.0001, which covered 99.2% of repertoires. The TCS score was defined as the ratio of F50 (clonal expansion) to E x V (chaos), calculated using BLOSUM62-based TCRdist between CDR3 peptides within each V-J. Welch's t-statistics and random forest reduced 514 V-J features to 10 to 15, which were used in a naive Bayes classifier (R e1071). The similarity between thyroid and blood repertoires was quantified using the Morisita-Horn index. TCRdb took the public reads, trimmed them with fastp at Q25, ran MiXCR for clone calling and kept in-frame beta chains. Each entry merges the rows of one CDR3 protein and shows their most common DNA and genes. TCRdb, rather than the study authors, made the V and J calls. The sample data list roughly 500,000 distinct CDR3 sequences, and 40% to 50% of these were observed just once. Of the sample, 44% falls within the top ten clones.

Patients with uncontrolled infections, other autoimmune diseases, pregnancy or lactation were excluded. Diagnoses were based on clinical symptoms, serum thyroxine and TRAb, thyroid ultrasound and orbital computed tomography. Total RNA was extracted using Trizol reagent, and RNA quality was assessed on an Agilent 2100 Bioanalyzer. This sequence was found in an adult woman with Graves' disease, either hyperthyroidism or ophthalmopathy (not recorded which). The chain is assembled from TRBV20-1 and TRBJ2-7; 9 of the junction bases match TRBD1. The material sequenced was peripheral blood or thyroid tissue (not recorded which). The sequence in DNA is TGCAGTGCGGGCACAGGGGGCGGGAACTACGAGCAGTACTTC. Translated, this gives CSAGTGGGNYEQYF.